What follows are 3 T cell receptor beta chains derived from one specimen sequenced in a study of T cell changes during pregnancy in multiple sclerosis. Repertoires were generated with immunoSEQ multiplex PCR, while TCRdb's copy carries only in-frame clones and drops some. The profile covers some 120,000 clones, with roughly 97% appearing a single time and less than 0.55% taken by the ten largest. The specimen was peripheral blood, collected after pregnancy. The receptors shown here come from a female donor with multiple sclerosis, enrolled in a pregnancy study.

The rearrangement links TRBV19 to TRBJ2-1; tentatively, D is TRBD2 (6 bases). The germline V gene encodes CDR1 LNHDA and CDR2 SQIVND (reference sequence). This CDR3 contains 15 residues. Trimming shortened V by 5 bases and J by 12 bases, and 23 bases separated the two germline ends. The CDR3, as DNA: TGTGCCAGTAGTTCCCTCGGGACTCAGGGCGGGGTGCAGTTCTTC. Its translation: CASSSLGTQGGVQFF.

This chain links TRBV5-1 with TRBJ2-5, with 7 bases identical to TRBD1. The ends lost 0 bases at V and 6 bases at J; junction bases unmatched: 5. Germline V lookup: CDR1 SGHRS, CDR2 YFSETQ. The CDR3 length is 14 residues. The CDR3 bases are TGCGCCAGCAGCTTGGATACAGGGGTAAAGACCCAGTACTTC. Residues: CASSLDTGVKTQYF.

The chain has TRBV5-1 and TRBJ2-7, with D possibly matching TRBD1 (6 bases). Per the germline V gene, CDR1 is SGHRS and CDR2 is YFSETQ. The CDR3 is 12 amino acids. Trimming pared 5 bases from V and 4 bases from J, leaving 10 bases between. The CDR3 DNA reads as TGCGCCAGCAGAGGGGGTGGGTACGAGCAGTACTTC. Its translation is CASRGGGYEQYF.